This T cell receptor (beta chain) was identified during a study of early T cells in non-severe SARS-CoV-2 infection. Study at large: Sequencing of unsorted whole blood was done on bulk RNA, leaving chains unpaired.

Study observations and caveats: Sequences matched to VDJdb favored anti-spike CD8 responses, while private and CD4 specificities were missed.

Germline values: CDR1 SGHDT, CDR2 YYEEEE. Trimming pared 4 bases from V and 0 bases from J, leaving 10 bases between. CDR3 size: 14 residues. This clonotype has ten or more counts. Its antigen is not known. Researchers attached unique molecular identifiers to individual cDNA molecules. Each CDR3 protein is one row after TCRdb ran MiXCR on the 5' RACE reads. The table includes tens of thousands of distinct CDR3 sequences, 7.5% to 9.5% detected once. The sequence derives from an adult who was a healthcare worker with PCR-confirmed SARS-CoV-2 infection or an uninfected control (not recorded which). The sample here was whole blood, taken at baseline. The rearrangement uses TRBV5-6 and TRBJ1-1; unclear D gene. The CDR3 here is CASSGMGMNTEAFF. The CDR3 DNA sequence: TGTGCCAGCAGCGGGATGGGGATGAACACTGAAGCTTTCTTT.